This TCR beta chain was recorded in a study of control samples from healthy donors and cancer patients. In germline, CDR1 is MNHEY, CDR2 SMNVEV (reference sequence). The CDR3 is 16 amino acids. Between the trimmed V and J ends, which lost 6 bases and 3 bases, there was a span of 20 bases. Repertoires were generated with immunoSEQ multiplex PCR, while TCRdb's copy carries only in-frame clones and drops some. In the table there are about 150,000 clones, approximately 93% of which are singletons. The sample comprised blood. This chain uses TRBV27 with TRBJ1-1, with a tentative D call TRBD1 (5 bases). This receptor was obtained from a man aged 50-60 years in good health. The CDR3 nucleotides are TGTGCCAGCAGACTTACAGGTTCTCGCCCCTACACTGAAGCTTTCTTT. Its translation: CASRLTGSRPYTEAFF.